The entry that follows covers one T cell receptor (beta chain) sequence. Data came from immunoSEQ multiplex PCR; TCRdb stores just in-frame clones and leaves some out. This sample has over 150,000 clones, with 94% found just once. The sample belongs to a study of T cell responses to AZD1222 COVID-19 vaccine. Germline loops: CDR1 SGHNT, CDR2 YYREEE (reference sequence). The V end lost 4 bases, the J end lost 4 bases, and 8 bases lay between the germline ends. This CDR3 spans 13 amino acids. This sample comprised peripheral blood, obtained 28 days after the second AZD1222 dose. The sequence came from an adult who received the AZD1222 COVID-19 vaccine. V usage is TRBV5-4 and J usage is TRBJ2-2, with D perhaps matching TRBD2 (6 bases). For the CDR3, the DNA is TGTGCCAGCAGCCGCGGGACCACCGGGGAGCTGTTTTTT. This sequence encodes CASSRGTTGELFF.